Included here is one T cell receptor beta chain sequence, with context. CDR3 length equals 15 residues. Losses at the gene ends were 4 bases for V and 3 bases for J; bases not matched to a gene: 5. CDR1 and CDR2 (germline): SGHRS, YFSETQ. In the authors' methods: For nucleated cells, counts were estimated from reference gene primer amplification. Libraries were prepared by immunoSEQ multiplex PCR; TCRdb keeps only in-frame clonotypes and omits some of them. From that table come the V and J calls and clone size; the DNA was used to work out D and trimming. The sample holds about 190,000 clones, approximately 90% seen once. Donors were grouped by their self-reported clinical history. The sample comes from a study of blood T cell repertoires in COVID-19. Study information: Collection of acute and convalescent COVID-19 samples took place in the United States, Italy and Spain.

The chain links TRBV5-1 to TRBJ1-4; 8 bases line up with TRBD1. This sequence was found in a woman between 40 and 50 years old in a cohort exposed to, infected with or recovered from COVID-19 (not recorded which). The sample comprised PBMCs or T cells enriched from blood (not recorded which). The CDR3 DNA is TGCGCCAGCAGCCGGGACAGGAGCGCTAATGAAAAACTGTTTTTT. It yields the protein CASSRDRSANEKLFF.